The rows below give T cell receptor beta chains drawn from one sample of a study of cytomegalovirus exposure and HLA in healthy donors. The table came from immunoSEQ multiplex PCR; TCRdb's copy has only in-frame clones and leaves some out. The sample contains about 150,000 clones, 70% to 90% of which appear only once. Sequenced input: PBMCs. The receptors were gathered from a man in his forties in good health and CMV-seronegative. Each CDR3 is given with its conserved first and last residue. Fields, in order: V gene, D gene, clone size, J gene, CDR3 protein, CDR3 DNA. The D gene is left open where the match is weak. Some rows mark clone size as missing; the rest say once, few, many or name a class of expanded clone.

TRBV7-9	-	-	TRBJ1-1	CASSRQISTDTEAFF	TGTGCCAGCAGCCGACAGATTTCGACGGACACTGAAGCTTTCTTT
TRBV9	TRBD1	-	TRBJ2-5	CASGTGGRETQYF	TGTGCCAGCGGGACAGGGGGAAGAGAGACCCAGTACTTC
TRBV6-5	TRBD1	-	TRBJ1-2	CASKQTGQRYGYTF	TGTGCCAGCAAGCAAACGGGACAGCGCTATGGCTACACCTTC
TRBV9	TRBD1	once	TRBJ2-7	CASSRRGDRPSYEQYF	TGTGCCAGCAGCCGAAGGGGGGACAGGCCATCCTACGAGCAGTACTTC
TRBV5-6	TRBD2	-	TRBJ2-2	CASSSRWTSGRAGTGELFF	TGTGCCAGCAGCTCGCGCTGGACTAGCGGGAGGGCCGGCACCGGGGAGCTGTTTTTT
TRBV28	-	-	TRBJ2-6	CAVAGSSGANVLTF	TGTGCCGTAGCTGGGAGCTCTGGGGCCAACGTCCTGACTTTC
TRBV30	TRBD1	-	TRBJ1-4	CAWRDRGDEKLFF	TGTGCCTGGAGGGACAGGGGTGATGAAAAACTGTTTTTT
TRBV5-4	-	few	TRBJ2-1	CASSLAGRENEQFF	TGTGCCAGCAGCTTGGCCGGAAGGGAGAATGAGCAGTTCTTC
TRBV7-2	TRBD2	once	TRBJ2-1	CASSRGLAWSYNEQFF	TGTGCCAGCAGCCGCGGACTAGCGTGGTCCTACAATGAGCAGTTCTTC
TRBV10-3	TRBD2	-	TRBJ2-7	CAISGLAESYEQYF	TGTGCCATCTCCGGACTAGCTGAATCCTACGAGCAGTACTTC
TRBV7-9	-	-	TRBJ1-2	CASSSEEGVNYGYTF	TGTGCCAGCAGCTCTGAGGAAGGGGTGAACTATGGCTACACCTTC
TRBV19	-	once	TRBJ1-6	CASRMDSYSPLHF	TGTGCCAGTAGGATGGACAGCTATTCACCTCTCCACTTT
TRBV4-3	TRBD1	-	TRBJ1-2	CASSQEYRGIYGYTF	TGCGCCAGCAGCCAAGAGTACAGGGGGATCTATGGCTACACCTTC
TRBV4-3	TRBD2	-	TRBJ2-2	CASSQDFGGAGGPNTGELFF	TGCGCCAGCAGCCAAGATTTCGGTGGAGCGGGGGGACCGAACACCGGGGAGCTGTTTTTT
TRBV4-3	-	-	TRBJ2-1	CASSLGRGDEQFF	TGCGCCAGCAGCTTGGGAAGGGGTGATGAGCAGTTCTTC
TRBV11-1	-	-	TRBJ2-2	CASSLGQAIGELFF	TGTGCCAGCAGCTTAGGACAGGCAATCGGGGAGCTGTTTTTT
TRBV9	TRBD2	-	TRBJ2-7	CASSPGSSGPYEQYF	TGTGCCAGCAGCCCGGGATCTAGCGGCCCCTACGAGCAGTACTTC
TRBV5-4	TRBD1	-	TRBJ2-2	CASSSPRGHANTGELFF	TGTGCCAGCAGCTCCCCGAGGGGGCACGCGAACACCGGGGAGCTGTTTTTT
TRBV5-6	-	once	TRBJ1-5	CASSLAGGGYQPQHF	TGTGCCAGCAGCTTGGCCGGAGGTGGGTATCAGCCCCAGCATTTT
TRBV20-1	-	few	TRBJ2-3	CSAYEDTQYF	TGCAGTGCCTACGAGGATACGCAGTATTTT
TRBV2	-	-	TRBJ1-4	CASSEGGFLGELFF	TGTGCCAGCAGTGAAGGGGGTTTTTTGGGAGAACTGTTTTTT
TRBV7-2	TRBD2	-	TRBJ2-5	CASSLGGTSGRSETQYF	TGTGCCAGCAGCTTAGGAGGGACTAGCGGGAGATCGGAGACCCAGTACTTC
TRBV9	TRBD2	-	TRBJ2-3	CASSPQLAGNTQYF	TGTGCCAGCAGCCCGCAACTAGCGGGTAATACGCAGTATTTT
TRBV7-9	-	once	TRBJ1-2	CSSSLALQESFGGYTF	TGTTCCAGCAGCTTAGCGCTCCAGGAAAGTTTCGGTGGCTACACCTTC
TRBV10-3	-	-	TRBJ2-5	CATSPGVAFQETQYF	TGTGCCACCTCCCCAGGGGTCGCCTTCCAAGAGACCCAGTACTTC
TRBV2	TRBD2	-	TRBJ2-1	CASSWEGTGGSNNEQFF	TGTGCCAGCAGTTGGGAGGGGACTGGAGGGAGCAACAATGAGCAGTTCTTC
TRBV5-1	TRBD1	-	TRBJ2-2	CASSLDGTGGTGELFF	TGCGCCAGCAGCTTGGATGGGACAGGGGGGACCGGGGAGCTGTTTTTT
TRBV7-6	TRBD2	-	TRBJ2-1	CASSKAGVYNEQFF	TGTGCCAGCAGCAAAGCGGGAGTCTACAATGAGCAGTTCTTC
TRBV30	TRBD1	-	TRBJ2-3	CAWSLQGAEDTQYF	TGTGCCTGGAGTCTACAGGGGGCGGAAGATACGCAGTATTTT
TRBV13	-	-	TRBJ2-3	CASRRGRTDTQYF	TGTGCCAGCCGACGGGGGAGGACAGATACGCAGTATTTT
TRBV5-5	TRBD1	-	TRBJ1-4	CASSTLQGEDEKLFF	TGTGCCAGCAGCACCTTACAGGGGGAAGATGAAAAACTGTTTTTT
TRBV21-1	-	-	TRBJ1-1	CAPRLGNTEAFF	TGTGCCCCGCGTTTGGGCAACACTGAAGCTTTCTTT
TRBV7-3	TRBD1	-	TRBJ2-1	CASSLRDRDNNEQFF	TGTGCCAGCAGCCTCCGGGACAGGGACAACAATGAGCAGTTCTTC
TRBV2	-	-	TRBJ2-2	CASSGVQGNTGELFF	TGTGCCAGCAGTGGAGTCCAGGGGAACACCGGGGAGCTGTTTTTT
TRBV6-5	-	few	TRBJ1-4	CASSYRGTNEKLFF	TGTGCCAGCAGTTACAGAGGAACTAATGAAAAACTGTTTTTT
TRBV7-2	TRBD2	once	TRBJ2-1	CASTAGGGFSYNEQFF	TGTGCCAGCACCGCCGGGGGGGGGTTTTCCTACAATGAGCAGTTCTTC
TRBV18	-	-	TRBJ1-2	CASSPEPTTFYGYTF	TGTGCCAGCTCACCAGAGCCGACAACCTTTTATGGCTACACCTTC
TRBV2	TRBD1	once	TRBJ2-7	CASSFDRVPSYEQYF	TGTGCCAGCAGTTTTGACAGGGTTCCTTCCTACGAGCAGTACTTC
TRBV7-2	-	-	TRBJ2-2	CASSLAFRGTGELFF	TGTGCCAGCAGCTTAGCCTTCAGGGGAACCGGGGAGCTGTTTTTT
TRBV30	-	-	TRBJ2-7	CAWSTPRISYEQYF	TGTGCCTGGAGTACCCCGAGGATATCCTACGAGCAGTACTTC
TRBV29-1	TRBD2	once	TRBJ2-7	CSVGPTSGLYEQYF	TGCAGCGTTGGGCCGACTAGCGGCCTCTACGAGCAGTACTTC
TRBV5-6	TRBD1	few	TRBJ1-2	CASSTGTANYGYTF	TGTGCCAGCAGCACCGGGACAGCTAACTATGGCTACACCTTC
TRBV5-5	-	-	TRBJ2-3	CASSFLPTDTQYF	TGTGCCAGCAGCTTTCTTCCGACAGATACGCAGTATTTT
TRBV19	-	once	TRBJ1-5	CASSTPRNNQPQHF	TGTGCCAGTAGTACCCCCAGGAACAATCAGCCCCAGCATTTT
TRBV5-1	TRBD2	-	TRBJ2-1	CASSLAASGRNEQFF	TGCGCCAGCAGCTTGGCGGCTAGCGGGAGGAATGAGCAGTTCTTC
TRBV11-3	-	-	TRBJ2-7	CASSSGQGGYEQYF	TGTGCCAGCAGCTCCGGACAGGGAGGGTACGAGCAGTACTTC
TRBV5-1	TRBD1	-	TRBJ2-1	CASSGTDREPRFF	TGCGCCAGCAGCGGGACCGACAGGGAGCCTCGGTTCTTC
TRBV12-5	-	-	TRBJ2-7	CASVRRGSYEQYF	TGTGCTAGTGTCCGACGGGGTTCCTACGAGCAGTACTTC
TRBV6-5	-	-	TRBJ2-1	CASSYSWAGAEDEQFF	TGTGCCAGCAGTTACTCGTGGGCAGGGGCGGAGGATGAGCAGTTCTTC
TRBV9	-	-	TRBJ2-1	CASSPKRTGGSYNEQFF	TGTGCCAGCAGCCCGAAACGTACCGGGGGCTCCTACAATGAGCAGTTCTTC
TRBV2	-	once	TRBJ2-1	CASSERGLPNNEQFF	TGTGCCAGCAGTGAACGGGGGTTGCCAAACAATGAGCAGTTCTTC
TRBV27	TRBD1	once	TRBJ1-1	CASRMRDRGQWNTEAFF	TGTGCCAGCAGAATGAGGGATCGGGGACAGTGGAACACTGAAGCTTTCTTT
TRBV11-2	TRBD2	-	TRBJ2-1	CASSLTLAGAVYNEQFF	TGTGCCAGCAGCTTGACACTAGCGGGGGCCGTATACAATGAGCAGTTCTTC